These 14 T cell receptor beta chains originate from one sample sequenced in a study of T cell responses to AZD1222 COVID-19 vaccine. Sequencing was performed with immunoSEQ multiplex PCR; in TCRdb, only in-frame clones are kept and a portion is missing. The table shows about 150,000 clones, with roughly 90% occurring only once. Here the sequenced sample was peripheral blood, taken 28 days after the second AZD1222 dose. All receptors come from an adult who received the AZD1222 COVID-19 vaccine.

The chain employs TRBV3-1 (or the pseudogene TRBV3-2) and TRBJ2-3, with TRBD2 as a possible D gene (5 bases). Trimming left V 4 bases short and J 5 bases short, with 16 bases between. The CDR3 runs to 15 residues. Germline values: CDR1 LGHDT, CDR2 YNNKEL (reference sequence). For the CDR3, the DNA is TGTGCCAGCAGCCTCCGGCAGGCCGCGGGAGATACGCAGTATTTT. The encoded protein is CASSLRQAAGDTQYF.

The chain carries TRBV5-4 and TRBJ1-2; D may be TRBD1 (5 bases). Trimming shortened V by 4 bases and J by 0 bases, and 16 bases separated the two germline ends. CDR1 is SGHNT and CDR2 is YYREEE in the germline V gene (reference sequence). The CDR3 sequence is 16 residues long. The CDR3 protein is CASSTPGDSANYGYTF. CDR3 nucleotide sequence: TGTGCCAGCAGCACACCTGGGGACTCAGCTAACTATGGCTACACCTTC.

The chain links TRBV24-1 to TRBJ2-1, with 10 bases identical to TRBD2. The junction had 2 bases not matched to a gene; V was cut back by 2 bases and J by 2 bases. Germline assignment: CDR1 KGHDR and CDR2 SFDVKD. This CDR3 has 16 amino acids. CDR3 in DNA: TGTGCCACCAGTGATTCACTAGCGGGGACCTACAATGAGCAGTTCTTC. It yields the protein CATSDSLAGTYNEQFF.

CDR3 protein: CASRSRTGYNGELFF. For the CDR3, the DNA is TGTGCCAGCAGATCGAGGACAGGGTATAACGGGGAGCTGTTTTTT. The chain uses TRBV5-5 and TRBJ2-2, with 8 bases that match TRBD1. Per the germline V gene, CDR1 is SGHKS and CDR2 is YYEKEE (reference sequence). With V trimmed by 5 bases and J by 7 bases, 10 bases remained unmatched. The CDR3 is 15 residues long.

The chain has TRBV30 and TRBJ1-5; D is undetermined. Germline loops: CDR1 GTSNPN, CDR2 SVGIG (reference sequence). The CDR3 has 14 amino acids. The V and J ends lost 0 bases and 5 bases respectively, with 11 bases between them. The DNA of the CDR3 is TGTGCCTGGAGTGTAGGCCTAGAGGATCAGCCCCAGCATTTT. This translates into CAWSVGLEDQPQHF.

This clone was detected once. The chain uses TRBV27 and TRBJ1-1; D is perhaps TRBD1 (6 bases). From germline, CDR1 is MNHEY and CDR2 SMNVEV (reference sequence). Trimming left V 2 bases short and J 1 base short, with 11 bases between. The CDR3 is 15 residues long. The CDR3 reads CASSLRGDWNTEAFF. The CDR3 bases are TGTGCCAGCAGTTTAAGGGGGGACTGGAACACTGAAGCTTTCTTT.

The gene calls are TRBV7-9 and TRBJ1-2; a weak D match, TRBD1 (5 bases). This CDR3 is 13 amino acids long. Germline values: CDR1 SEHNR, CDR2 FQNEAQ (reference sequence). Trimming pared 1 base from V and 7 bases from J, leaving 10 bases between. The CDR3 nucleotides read TGTGCCAGCAGCTTAGTACAGGACGTTGGCTACACCTTC. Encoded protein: CASSLVQDVGYTF.

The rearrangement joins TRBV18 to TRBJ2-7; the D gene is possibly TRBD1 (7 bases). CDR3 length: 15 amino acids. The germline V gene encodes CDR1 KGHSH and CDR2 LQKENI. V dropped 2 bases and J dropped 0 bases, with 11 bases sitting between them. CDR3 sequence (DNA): TGTGCCAGCTCACCAGGCCAGGGGGGCTCCTACGAGCAGTACTTC. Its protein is CASSPGQGGSYEQYF.

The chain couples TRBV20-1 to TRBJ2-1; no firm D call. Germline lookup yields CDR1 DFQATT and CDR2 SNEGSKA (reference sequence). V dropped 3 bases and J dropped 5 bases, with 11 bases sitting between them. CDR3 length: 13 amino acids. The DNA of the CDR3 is TGCAGTGCTAGTCTTCAACCCGACAATGAGCAGTTCTTC. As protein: CSASLQPDNEQFF.

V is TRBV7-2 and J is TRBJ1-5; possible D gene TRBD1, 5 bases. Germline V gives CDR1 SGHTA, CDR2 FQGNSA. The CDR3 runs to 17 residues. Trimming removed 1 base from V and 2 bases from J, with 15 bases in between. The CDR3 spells CASSLGTGRARNQPQHF. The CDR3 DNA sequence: TGTGCCAGCAGCTTAGGGACGGGGCGGGCCCGCAATCAGCCCCAGCATTTT. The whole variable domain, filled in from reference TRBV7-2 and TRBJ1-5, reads GAGVSQSPSNKVTEKGKDVELRCDPISGHTALYWYRQSLGQGLEFLIYFQGNSAPDKSGLPSDRFSAERTGGSVSTLTIQRTQQEDSAVYLCASSLGTGRARNQPQHFGDGTRLSIL.

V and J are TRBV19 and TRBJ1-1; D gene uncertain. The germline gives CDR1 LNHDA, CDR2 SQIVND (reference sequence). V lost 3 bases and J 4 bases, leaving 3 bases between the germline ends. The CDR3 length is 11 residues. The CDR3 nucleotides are TGTGCCAGTAGTATCCTCACTGAAGCTTTCTTT. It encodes CASSILTEAFF.

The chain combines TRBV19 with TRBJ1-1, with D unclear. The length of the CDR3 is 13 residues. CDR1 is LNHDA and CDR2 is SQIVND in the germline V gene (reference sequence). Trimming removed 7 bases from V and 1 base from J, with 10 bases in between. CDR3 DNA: TGTGCCAGTACGTTACATGAGAACACTGAAGCTTTCTTT. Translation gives CASTLHENTEAFF.

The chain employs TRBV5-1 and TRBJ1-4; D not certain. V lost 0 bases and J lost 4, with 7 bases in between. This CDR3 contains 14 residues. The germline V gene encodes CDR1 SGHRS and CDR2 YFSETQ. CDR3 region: CASSLESHNEKLFF. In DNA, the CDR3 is TGCGCCAGCAGCTTGGAATCTCATAATGAAAAACTGTTTTTT. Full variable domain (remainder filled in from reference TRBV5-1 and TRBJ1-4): KAGVTQTPRYLIKTRGQQVTLSCSPISGHRSVSWYQQTPGQGLQFLFEYFSETQRNKGNFPGRFSGRQFSNSRSEMNVSTLELGDSALYLCASSLESHNEKLFFGSGTQLSVL.

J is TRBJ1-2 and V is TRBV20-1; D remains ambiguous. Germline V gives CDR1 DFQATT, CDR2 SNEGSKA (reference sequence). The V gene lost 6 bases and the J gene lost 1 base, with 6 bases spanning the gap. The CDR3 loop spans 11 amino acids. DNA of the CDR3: TGCAGTGCGGCAGTTAACTATGGCTACACCTTC. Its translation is CSAAVNYGYTF.